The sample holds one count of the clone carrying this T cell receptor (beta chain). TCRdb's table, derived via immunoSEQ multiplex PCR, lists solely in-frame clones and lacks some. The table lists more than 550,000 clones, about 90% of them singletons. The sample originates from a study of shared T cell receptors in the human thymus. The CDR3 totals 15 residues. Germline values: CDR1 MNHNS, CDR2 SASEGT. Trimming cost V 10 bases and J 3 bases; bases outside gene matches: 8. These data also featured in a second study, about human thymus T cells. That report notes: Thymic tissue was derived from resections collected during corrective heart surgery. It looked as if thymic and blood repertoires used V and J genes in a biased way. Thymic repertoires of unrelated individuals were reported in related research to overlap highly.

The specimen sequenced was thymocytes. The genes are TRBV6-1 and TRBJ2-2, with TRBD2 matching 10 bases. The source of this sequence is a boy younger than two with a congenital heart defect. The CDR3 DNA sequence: TGTGCCACCCTGTCTAGCGGGAGTTACACCGGGGAGCTGTTTTTT. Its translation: CATLSSGSYTGELFF.